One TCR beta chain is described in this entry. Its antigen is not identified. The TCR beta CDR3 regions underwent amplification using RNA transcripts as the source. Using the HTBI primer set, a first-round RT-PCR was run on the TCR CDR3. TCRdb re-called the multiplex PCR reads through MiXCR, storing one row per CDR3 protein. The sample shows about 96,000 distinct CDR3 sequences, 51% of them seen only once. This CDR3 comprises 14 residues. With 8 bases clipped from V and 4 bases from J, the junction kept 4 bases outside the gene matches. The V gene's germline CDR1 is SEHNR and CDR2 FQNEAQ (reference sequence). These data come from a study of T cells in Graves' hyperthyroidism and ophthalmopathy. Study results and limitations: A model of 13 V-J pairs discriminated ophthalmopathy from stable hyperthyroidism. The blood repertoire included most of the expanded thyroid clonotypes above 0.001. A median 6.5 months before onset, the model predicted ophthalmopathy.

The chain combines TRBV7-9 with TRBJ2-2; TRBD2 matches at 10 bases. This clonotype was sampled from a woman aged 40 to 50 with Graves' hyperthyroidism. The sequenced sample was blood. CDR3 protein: CASGLAGGTGELFF. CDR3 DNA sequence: TGTGCCAGCGGGTTAGCGGGAGGCACCGGGGAGCTGTTTTTT. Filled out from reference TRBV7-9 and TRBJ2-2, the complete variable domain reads DTGVSQNPRHKITKRGQNVTFRCDPISEHNRLYWYRQTLGQGPEFLTYFQNEAQLEKSRLLSDRFSAERPKGSFSTLEIQRTEQGDSAMYLCASGLAGGTGELFFGEGSRLTVL.